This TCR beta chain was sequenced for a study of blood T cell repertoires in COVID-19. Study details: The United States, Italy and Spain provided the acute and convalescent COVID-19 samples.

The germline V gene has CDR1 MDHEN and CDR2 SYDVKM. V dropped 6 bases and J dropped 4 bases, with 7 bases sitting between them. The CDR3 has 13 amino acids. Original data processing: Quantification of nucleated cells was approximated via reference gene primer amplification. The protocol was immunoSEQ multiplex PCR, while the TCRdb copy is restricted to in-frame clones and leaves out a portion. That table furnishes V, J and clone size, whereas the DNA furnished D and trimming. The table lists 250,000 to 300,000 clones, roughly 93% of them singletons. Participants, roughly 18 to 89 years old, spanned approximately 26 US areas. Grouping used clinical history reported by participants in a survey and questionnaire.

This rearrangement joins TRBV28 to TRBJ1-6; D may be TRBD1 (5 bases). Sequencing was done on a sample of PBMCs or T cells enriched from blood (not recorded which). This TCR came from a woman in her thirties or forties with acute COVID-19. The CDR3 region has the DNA TGTGCCAGCAGCCGACAGTATAATTCACCCCTCCACTTT. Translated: CASSRQYNSPLHF.